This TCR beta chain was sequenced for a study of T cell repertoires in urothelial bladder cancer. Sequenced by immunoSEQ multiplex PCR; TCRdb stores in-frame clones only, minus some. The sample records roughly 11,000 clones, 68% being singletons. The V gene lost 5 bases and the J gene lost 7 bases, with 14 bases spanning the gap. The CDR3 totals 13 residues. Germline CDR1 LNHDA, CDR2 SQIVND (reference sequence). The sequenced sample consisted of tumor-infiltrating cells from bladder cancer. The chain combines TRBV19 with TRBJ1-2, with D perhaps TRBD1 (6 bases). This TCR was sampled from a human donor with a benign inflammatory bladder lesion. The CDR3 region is CASSPRGTTGYTF. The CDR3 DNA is TGTGCCAGTAGTCCGAGGGGGACAACTGGCTACACCTTC.